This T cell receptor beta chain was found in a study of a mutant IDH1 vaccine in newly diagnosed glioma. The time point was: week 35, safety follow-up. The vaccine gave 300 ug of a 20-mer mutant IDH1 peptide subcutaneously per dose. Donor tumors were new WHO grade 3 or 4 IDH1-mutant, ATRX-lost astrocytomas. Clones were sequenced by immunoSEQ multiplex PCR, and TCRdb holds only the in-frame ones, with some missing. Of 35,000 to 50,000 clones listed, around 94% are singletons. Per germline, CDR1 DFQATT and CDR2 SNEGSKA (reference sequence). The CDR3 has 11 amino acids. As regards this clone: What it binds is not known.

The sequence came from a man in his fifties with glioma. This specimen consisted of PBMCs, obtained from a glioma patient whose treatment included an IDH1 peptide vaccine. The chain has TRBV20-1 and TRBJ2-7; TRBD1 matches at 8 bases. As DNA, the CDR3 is TGCAGGGCAGGACAGGGTCGTGAGCAGTACTTC. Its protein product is CRAGQGREQYF.